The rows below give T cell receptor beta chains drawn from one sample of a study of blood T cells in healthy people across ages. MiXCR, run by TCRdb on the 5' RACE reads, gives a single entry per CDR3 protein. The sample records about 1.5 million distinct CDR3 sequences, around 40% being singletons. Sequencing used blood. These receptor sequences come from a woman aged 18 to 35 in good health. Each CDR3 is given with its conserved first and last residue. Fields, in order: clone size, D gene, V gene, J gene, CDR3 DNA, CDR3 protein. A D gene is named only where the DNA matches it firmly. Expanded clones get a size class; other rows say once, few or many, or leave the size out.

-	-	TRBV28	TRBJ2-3	TGTGCCAGCAGTTCGTCCCGAACAGGGTTACATACGCAGTATTTT	CASSSSRTGLHTQYF
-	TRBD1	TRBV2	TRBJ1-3	TGTGCCAGCAGTCCTCCAGACCAGACAGGGGCCGCTGGAAACACCATATATTTT	CASSPPDQTGAAGNTIYF
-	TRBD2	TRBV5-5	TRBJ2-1	TGTGCCAGCAGCTTACTAGCGGGGAGGAACAATGAGCAGTTCTTC	CASSLLAGRNNEQFF
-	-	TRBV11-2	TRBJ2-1	TGTGCCAGCAGGTCATTTCGGGAGAGCTCCTACAATGAGCAGTTCTTC	CASRSFRESSYNEQFF
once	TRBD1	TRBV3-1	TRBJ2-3	TGTGCCAGCAGCCAAGGACAGGGGGTTAAAGATACGCAGTATTTT	CASSQGQGVKDTQYF
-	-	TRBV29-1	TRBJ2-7	TGCAGCGTTGACGCGCCAGGAGACCCCTACGAGCAGTACTTC	CSVDAPGDPYEQYF
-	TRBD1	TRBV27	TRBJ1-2	TGTGCCAGCAGTTCCCCGACAGGGCGAGGCTACACCTTC	CASSSPTGRGYTF
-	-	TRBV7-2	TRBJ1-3	TGTGCCAGCAGCTTATACAGTGGATCCTCTGGAAACACCATATATTTT	CASSLYSGSSGNTIYF
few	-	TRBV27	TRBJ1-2	TGTGCCAGCAGTTGGGACACCCAAGCGGGCTATGGCTACACCTTC	CASSWDTQAGYGYTF
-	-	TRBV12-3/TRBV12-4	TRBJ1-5	TGTGCCAGCAGTTTTGCGATCCAGGGCAATCAGCCCCAGCATTTT	CASSFAIQGNQPQHF
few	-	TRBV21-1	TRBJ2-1	TGTGCCAGCAGCAAAGGACTAGATTACAATGAGCAGTTCTTC	CASSKGLDYNEQFF
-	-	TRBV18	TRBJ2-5	TGTGCCAGCTCACCAGACCGACTTCGGGAGACCCAGTACTTC	CASSPDRLRETQYF
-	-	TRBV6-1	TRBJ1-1	TGTGCCAGCAGTGTGAGAGGGATAGGCACTGAAGCTTTCTTT	CASSVRGIGTEAFF
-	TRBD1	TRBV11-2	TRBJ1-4	TGTGCCAGCAGCGTCGACAGGGGCACAACTAATGAAAAACTGTTTTTT	CASSVDRGTTNEKLFF
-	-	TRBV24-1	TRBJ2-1	TGTGCCACCAGTGATCCCGCCGCTTCCAGGGGTAGAAATGAGCAGTTCTTC	CATSDPAASRGRNEQFF
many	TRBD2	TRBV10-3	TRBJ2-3	TGTGCCATCAGTGGACTAGCGGGAGTTCGCAGCACAGATACGCAGTATTTT	CAISGLAGVRSTDTQYF